These 15 T cell receptor beta chains share one sample of origin, sequenced in a study of regulatory T cells in long-lasting Graves disease. As for time point: newly diagnosed GD, antithyroid drugs for less than 3 months. PBMC-extracted RNA yielded the TCR library. Sequencing libraries for TCR beta were prepared with iRepertoire HTBI primers and Arm-PCR of CDR3 regions. TCRdb analysed the multiplex PCR reads with MiXCR anew, one entry per CDR3 protein. The table lists roughly 350,000 distinct CDR3 sequences, around 15% of them singletons. A further study also used this sample, focusing on T cells in Graves' hyperthyroidism and ophthalmopathy.

The starting material was peripheral blood mononuclear cells (PBMCs), obtained at new diagnosis, from a patient treated with antithyroid drugs. The origin of the receptors is a woman under 30 with Graves disease.

This clonotype was seen more than once but under ten times. The chain uses TRBV30 and TRBJ1-3; 8 positions agree with TRBD1. Trimming at V came to 5 bases and at J to 6 bases, leaving 3 bases not matched to a gene. Germline assignment: CDR1 GTSNPN and CDR2 SVGIG (reference sequence). This CDR3 region has 12 residues. The CDR3 sequence: CAWGQGENTIYF. The CDR3 nucleotides are TGTGCCTGGGGACAGGGAGAAAACACCATATATTTT.

This clonotype was observed at least ten times. V usage is TRBV7-9 and J usage is TRBJ1-1, with TRBD1 identical over 7 bases. The junction had 0 bases not matched to a gene; V was cut back by 2 bases and J by 3 bases. CDR1 and CDR2 from the germline V gene are SEHNR and FQNEAQ (reference sequence). This CDR3 spans 13 amino acids. The CDR3 reads CASSLQGDTEAFF. In DNA, the CDR3 is TGTGCCAGCAGCTTACAGGGGGACACTGAAGCTTTCTTT.

The rearrangement uses TRBV5-4 and TRBJ1-5; 11 bases agree with TRBD1. The germline CDR1 and CDR2 sequences are SGHNT and YYREEE (reference sequence). CDR3 length: 15 residues. Trimming removed 3 bases from V and 5 bases from J; junction bases left unmatched: 4. DNA for the CDR3: TGTGCCAGCAGCTCGGACAGGGGGCCAGATCAGCCCCAGCATTTT. Translated: CASSSDRGPDQPQHF.

The chain recombines TRBV2 with TRBJ2-4; 16 bases fit TRBD2. J was trimmed by 0 bases and V by 8 bases; bases with no gene match: 7. The CDR3 has 18 residues. Germline CDR1 and CDR2: SNHLY and FYNNEI. For the CDR3, the DNA is TGTGCCAGCTGGGGGACTAGCGGGGGGGAAGGAGCCAAAAACATTCAGTACTTC. Encoded protein: CASWGTSGGEGAKNIQYF.

This clonotype was seen a few times. The V call is TRBV25-1, the J call TRBJ2-1; 7 nucleotides match TRBD2. CDR1 and CDR2 (germline): MGHDK, SYGVNS. CDR3 length: 17 residues. V trimming: 1 base; J trimming: 0 bases; junction bases outside the gene matches: 6. The CDR3 spells CASSESGGRASYNEQFF. The CDR3 region has the DNA TGTGCCAGCAGTGAATCGGGTGGGAGGGCCTCCTACAATGAGCAGTTCTTC.

The chain combines TRBV2 with TRBJ2-2; the D is unclear. The V and J ends lost 1 base and 5 bases respectively, with 14 bases between them. The CDR3 totals 16 residues. The germline V gene has CDR1 SNHLY and CDR2 FYNNEI. CDR3 DNA sequence: TGTGCCAGCAGTGAAGAAGATGGGCTTATAACCGGGGAGCTGTTTTTT. It translates to CASSEEDGLITGELFF.

The chain has TRBV29-1 and TRBJ2-1; D might be TRBD1 (6 bases). The CDR3 has 14 residues. The V end was cut by 7 bases, the J end by 3 bases, with 16 bases between. Germline CDR1 and CDR2: SQVTM and ANQGSEA. The CDR3 DNA sequence: TGCAGCGCCCCTCTAAGGACAGACTACAATGAGCAGTTCTTC. It translates to CSAPLRTDYNEQFF.

This chain connects TRBV19 to TRBJ1-1; D possibly corresponds to TRBD1 (5 bases). This CDR3 has 17 residues. V was clipped by 9 bases and J by 0 bases, with 23 bases between them. From germline, CDR1 is LNHDA and CDR2 SQIVND (reference sequence). The CDR3 bases are TGTGCCAGCAGAACCTCATCGGGACGTAGGTTGAACACTGAAGCTTTCTTT. Translation: CASRTSSGRRLNTEAFF.

This clonotype was recorded at least ten times. The chain joins TRBV20-1 to TRBJ2-7; 8 bases line up with TRBD2. The junction had 4 bases not matched to a gene; V was cut back by 3 bases and J by 0 bases. Germline CDR1 is DFQATT and CDR2 is SNEGSKA (reference sequence). The CDR3 loop spans 14 amino acids. The CDR3 loop reads CSASIAGPSYEQYF. The CDR3, as DNA: TGCAGTGCTAGTATAGCGGGGCCCTCCTACGAGCAGTACTTC.

The rearrangement joins TRBV15 to TRBJ1-6; D possibly corresponds to TRBD1 (6 bases). Per germline, CDR1 LNHNV and CDR2 YYDKDF (reference sequence). The length of the CDR3 is 15 residues. The germline V and J ends were trimmed by 0 bases and 7 bases, with 10 bases remaining between them. In DNA form, the CDR3 reads TGTGCCACCAGCAGAGAGTCAGGGGCCAATTCACCCCTCCACTTT. Protein product: CATSRESGANSPLHF. Combining the CDR3 with reference TRBV15 and TRBJ1-6 gives the whole variable domain DAMVIQNPRYQVTQFGKPVTLSCSQTLNHNVMYWYQQKSSQAPKLLFHYYDKDFNNEADTPDNFQSRRPNTSFCFLDIRSPGLGDTAMYLCATSRESGANSPLHFGNGTRLTVT.

This sequence joins TRBV28 and TRBJ2-5, with a tentative D call TRBD2 (5 bases). V was pared by 5 bases and J by 2 bases, with 12 bases between. This CDR3 contains 14 residues. In germline, CDR1 is MDHEN, CDR2 SYDVKM. CDR3 amino acids: CASSLDPGQETQYF. Written as DNA, the CDR3 is TGTGCCAGCAGTCTGGATCCGGGGCAAGAGACCCAGTACTTC.

This clonotype was seen at least ten times. This chain links TRBV28 with TRBJ2-1; perhaps D is TRBD1 or TRBD2 (6 bases each). Germline V gene lookup returns CDR1 MDHEN and CDR2 SYDVKM. The CDR3 extends over 15 amino acids. V lost 1 base, J lost 9 bases, and 16 bases lay in between. CDR3 bases: TGTGCCAGCAGTTTATCCAGGGGCGGGGCGGTTGAGCAGTTCTTC. This sequence encodes CASSLSRGGAVEQFF.

Ten or more counts support this clonotype. The rearrangement links TRBV5-1 to TRBJ2-5; tentative D call: TRBD2 (5 bases). V was trimmed by 5 bases and J by 2 bases, leaving 10 bases between them. Germline CDR1 SGHRS, CDR2 YFSETQ. The CDR3 is 13 residues long. In DNA form, the CDR3 reads TGCGCCAGCAGAAACAGCGGTCAAGAGACCCAGTACTTC. Its translation: CASRNSGQETQYF.

Many counts were recorded for this clonotype. The gene calls are TRBV5-1 and TRBJ2-7; 10 positions agree with TRBD2. The V and J ends lost 0 bases and 2 bases, in that order; junction bases with no gene match: 14. The CDR3 has 19 amino acids. Germline V gene sequence: CDR1 SGHRS, CDR2 YFSETQ. The CDR3 sequence is CASSLGLASGGSQTYEQYF. The CDR3 nucleotides read TGCGCCAGCAGCTTGGGTTTGGCTAGCGGGGGCTCTCAGACCTACGAGCAGTACTTC.

The sample holds many counts of this clonotype. This chain connects TRBV7-9 to TRBJ2-1; 9 nucleotides line up with TRBD2. J was trimmed by 5 bases and V by 3 bases; bases with no gene match: 8. CDR3 size: 16 residues. Germline CDR1 reads SEHNR; CDR2 reads FQNEAQ (reference sequence). CDR3 DNA sequence: TGTGCCAGCAGCTTTAGCGGGGGACATATACACAATGAGCAGTTCTTC. Translation: CASSFSGGHIHNEQFF.